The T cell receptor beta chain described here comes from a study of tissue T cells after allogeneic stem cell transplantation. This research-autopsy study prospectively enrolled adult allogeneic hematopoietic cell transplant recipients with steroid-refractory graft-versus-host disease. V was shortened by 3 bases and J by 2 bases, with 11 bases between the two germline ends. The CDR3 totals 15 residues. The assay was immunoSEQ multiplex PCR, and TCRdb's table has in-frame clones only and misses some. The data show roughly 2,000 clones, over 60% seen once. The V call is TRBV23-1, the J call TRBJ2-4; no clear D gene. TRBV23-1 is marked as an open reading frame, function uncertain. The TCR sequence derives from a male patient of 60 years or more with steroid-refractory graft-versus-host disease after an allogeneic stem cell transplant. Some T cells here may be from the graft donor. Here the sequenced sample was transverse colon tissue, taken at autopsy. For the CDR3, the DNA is TGCGCCAGCAGTCAGAGGACGATGACCAAAAACATTCAGTACTTC. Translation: CASSQRTMTKNIQYF.